The rows below give T cell receptor beta chains drawn from one sample of a study of cytomegalovirus exposure and HLA in healthy donors. Sequencing used immunoSEQ multiplex PCR; TCRdb keeps in-frame clones, though not all of them. The sample lists approximately 160,000 clones, around four fifths occurring once. The sample comprised PBMCs. These receptors came from a man under 40 in good health and CMV-seropositive. Both conserved end residues are part of each CDR3. A D gene is named only where the DNA matches it firmly. Size values are once, few and many counts, or a class for expanded clones, and some rows have none.

V gene	J gene	clone size	D gene	CDR3 protein	CDR3 DNA
TRBV5-1	TRBJ2-1	.	.	CASSLAGVNEQFF	TGCGCCAGCAGCTTGGCCGGGGTTAATGAGCAGTTCTTC
TRBV19	TRBJ1-5	.	.	CASSIVQGMSNQPQHF	TGTGCCAGTAGTATAGTGCAGGGGATGAGCAATCAGCCCCAGCATTTT
TRBV6-5	TRBJ2-2	.	.	CATQRFSRYTGELFF	TGTGCCACCCAGCGGTTCAGTCGGTACACCGGGGAGCTGTTTTTT
TRBV7-8	TRBJ1-1	.	.	CASSLLEGGDTEAFF	TGTGCCAGCAGCTTACTTGAGGGGGGGGACACTGAAGCTTTCTTT
TRBV9	TRBJ1-1	.	TRBD1	CASSVGGTGGPEAFF	TGTGCCAGCAGCGTAGGTGGGACAGGGGGCCCTGAAGCTTTCTTT
TRBV11-2	TRBJ2-5	.	TRBD2	CASSLAGGKETQYF	TGTGCCAGCAGCCTAGCGGGGGGGAAAGAGACCCAGTACTTC
TRBV9	TRBJ2-3	once	.	CASSLTDTQYF	TGTGCCAGCAGCCTGACAGATACGCAGTATTTT
TRBV6-1	TRBJ2-7	few	.	CASSEARQGYEQYF	TGTGCCAGCAGTGAAGCGCGTCAGGGTTACGAGCAGTACTTC
TRBV7-2	TRBJ1-1	.	.	CASSLAPGMNTEAFF	TGTGCCAGCAGCTTAGCTCCAGGCATGAACACTGAAGCTTTCTTT
TRBV18	TRBJ1-1	few	TRBD1	CASSPDRGLAAFF	TGTGCCAGCTCACCGGACAGGGGTCTGGCAGCTTTCTTT
TRBV20-1	TRBJ2-7	.	.	CSVLQPGEQYF	TGCAGTGTTCTTCAACCGGGTGAGCAGTACTTC
TRBV7-3	TRBJ1-2	.	TRBD1	CASSLPGQGLLFF	TGTGCCAGCAGCTTACCGGGACAGGGCCTCCTCTTCTTC
TRBV9	TRBJ2-5	.	.	CASSDPSSGETQYF	TGTGCCAGCAGCGACCCCTCCAGCGGGGAGACCCAGTACTTC
TRBV7-2	TRBJ1-1	.	.	CASSLRAPLNTEAFF	TGTGCCAGCAGCTTGAGGGCCCCCTTGAACACTGAAGCTTTCTTT
TRBV19	TRBJ1-5	.	.	CASSMGRTNQPQHF	TGTGCCAGTAGTATGGGCCGGACAAATCAGCCCCAGCATTTT
TRBV10-3	TRBJ2-7	few	TRBD1	CASGSGQGITYEQYF	TGTGCCAGCGGGTCTGGACAGGGGATAACCTACGAGCAGTACTTC
TRBV7-9	TRBJ2-7	.	.	CASSLDILSYEQYF	TGTGCCAGCAGCTTAGATATTCTCTCGTACGAGCAGTACTTC
TRBV10-3	TRBJ2-7	.	TRBD1	CAISSGQGGEQYF	TGTGCCATCAGTTCGGGACAGGGAGGCGAGCAGTACTTC
TRBV5-6	TRBJ2-5	.	TRBD2	CASSFSGLVAETQYF	TGTGCCAGCAGCTTTTCCGGACTAGTGGCAGAGACCCAGTACTTC
TRBV6-1	TRBJ1-2	.	.	CASSPTGRYGYTF	TGTGCCAGCAGTCCAACAGGGCGCTATGGCTACACCTTC
TRBV5-1	TRBJ2-3	once	TRBD2	CASSPSGTLGDTQYF	TGCGCCAGCAGCCCTAGCGGCACCCTAGGAGATACGCAGTATTTT
TRBV6-1	TRBJ1-5	.	.	CASRDSNQPQHF	TGTGCCAGCAGGGACAGTAATCAGCCCCAGCATTTT
TRBV11-2	TRBJ2-7	.	.	CASSLEPTADEQYF	TGTGCCAGCAGCTTAGAGCCGACAGCAGACGAGCAGTACTTC
TRBV4-2	TRBJ2-5	.	.	CASSPGVGGSQETQYF	TGTGCCAGCAGCCCCGGGGTAGGTGGGTCTCAAGAGACCCAGTACTTC